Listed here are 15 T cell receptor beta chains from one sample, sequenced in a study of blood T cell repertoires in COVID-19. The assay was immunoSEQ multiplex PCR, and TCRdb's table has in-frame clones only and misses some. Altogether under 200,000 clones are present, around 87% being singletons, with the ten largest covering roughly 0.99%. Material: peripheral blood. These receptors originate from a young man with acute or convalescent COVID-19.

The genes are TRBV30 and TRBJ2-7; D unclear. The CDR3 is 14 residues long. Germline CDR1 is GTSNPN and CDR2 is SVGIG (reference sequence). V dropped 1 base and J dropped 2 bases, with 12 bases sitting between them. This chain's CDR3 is CAWSAAARPYEQYF. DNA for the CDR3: TGTGCCTGGAGTGCGGCGGCCAGACCCTACGAGCAGTACTTC.

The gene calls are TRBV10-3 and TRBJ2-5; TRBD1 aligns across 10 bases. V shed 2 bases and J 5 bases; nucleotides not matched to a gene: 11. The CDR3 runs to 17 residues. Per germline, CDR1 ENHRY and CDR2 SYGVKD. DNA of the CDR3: TGTGCCATCAGTGAGATGCCGGGACAGGGGATACGGGAGACCCAGTACTTC. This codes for CAISEMPGQGIRETQYF.

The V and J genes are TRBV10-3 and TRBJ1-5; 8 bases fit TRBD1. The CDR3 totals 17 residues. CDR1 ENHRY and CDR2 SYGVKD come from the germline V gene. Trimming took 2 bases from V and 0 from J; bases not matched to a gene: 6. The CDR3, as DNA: TGTGCCATCAGTGAGGGGACAGGCCTCTATAGCAATCAGCCCCAGCATTTT. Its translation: CAISEGTGLYSNQPQHF.

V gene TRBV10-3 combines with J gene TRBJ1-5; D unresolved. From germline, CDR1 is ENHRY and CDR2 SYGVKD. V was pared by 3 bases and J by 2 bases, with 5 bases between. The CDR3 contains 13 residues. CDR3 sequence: CAISETGNQPQHF. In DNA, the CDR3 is TGTGCCATCAGTGAAACAGGCAATCAGCCCCAGCATTTT.

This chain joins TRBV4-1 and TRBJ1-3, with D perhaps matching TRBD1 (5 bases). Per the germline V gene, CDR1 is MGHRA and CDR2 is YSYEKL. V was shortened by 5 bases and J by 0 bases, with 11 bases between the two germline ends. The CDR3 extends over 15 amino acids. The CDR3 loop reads CASSFRTNSGNTIYF. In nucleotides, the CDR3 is TGCGCCAGCAGCTTTAGGACAAACTCTGGAAACACCATATATTTT.

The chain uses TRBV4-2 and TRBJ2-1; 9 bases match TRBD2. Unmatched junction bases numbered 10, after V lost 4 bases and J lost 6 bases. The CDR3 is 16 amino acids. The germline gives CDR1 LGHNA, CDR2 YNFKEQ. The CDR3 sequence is CASSPQPGGGANEQFF. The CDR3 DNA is TGTGCCAGCAGCCCCCAGCCTGGCGGGGGGGCCAATGAGCAGTTCTTC.

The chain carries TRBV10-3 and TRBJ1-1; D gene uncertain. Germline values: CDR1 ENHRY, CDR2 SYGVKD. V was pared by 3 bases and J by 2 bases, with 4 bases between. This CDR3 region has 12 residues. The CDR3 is CAISEINTEAFF. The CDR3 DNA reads TGTGCCATCAGTGAAATAAACACTGAAGCTTTCTTT.

Here the CDR3 reads CAWKPSPWWDTQYF. Here the CDR3 DNA reads TGTGCCTGGAAACCTAGTCCGTGGTGGGATACGCAGTATTTT. V and J are TRBV30 and TRBJ2-3; no clear D gene. The CDR3 totals 14 residues. Germline CDR1 reads GTSNPN; CDR2 reads SVGIG (reference sequence). Trimming pared 4 bases from V and 6 bases from J, leaving 17 bases between.

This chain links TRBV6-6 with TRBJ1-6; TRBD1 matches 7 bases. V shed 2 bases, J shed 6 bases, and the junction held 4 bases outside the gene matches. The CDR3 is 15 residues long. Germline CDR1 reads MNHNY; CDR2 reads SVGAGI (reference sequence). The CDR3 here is CASSYVTGTNSPLHF. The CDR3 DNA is TGTGCCAGCAGTTACGTGACAGGGACTAATTCACCCCTCCACTTT.

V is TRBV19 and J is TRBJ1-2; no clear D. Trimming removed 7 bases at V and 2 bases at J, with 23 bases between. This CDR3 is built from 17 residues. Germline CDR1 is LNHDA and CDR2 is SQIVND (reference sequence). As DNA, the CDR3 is TGTGCCAGTACCCCTACGTCGGGTGAGTCGATAAACTATGGCTACACCTTC. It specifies CASTPTSGESINYGYTF.

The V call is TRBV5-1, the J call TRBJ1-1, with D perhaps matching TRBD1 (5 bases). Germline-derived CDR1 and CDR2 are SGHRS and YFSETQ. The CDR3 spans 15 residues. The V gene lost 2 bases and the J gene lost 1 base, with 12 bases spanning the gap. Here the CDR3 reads CASSFVGGPNTEAFF. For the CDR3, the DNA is TGCGCCAGCAGCTTTGTCGGGGGACCGAACACTGAAGCTTTCTTT. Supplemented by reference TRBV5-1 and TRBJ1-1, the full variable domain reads KAGVTQTPRYLIKTRGQQVTLSCSPISGHRSVSWYQQTPGQGLQFLFEYFSETQRNKGNFPGRFSGRQFSNSRSEMNVSTLELGDSALYLCASSFVGGPNTEAFFGQGTRLTVV.

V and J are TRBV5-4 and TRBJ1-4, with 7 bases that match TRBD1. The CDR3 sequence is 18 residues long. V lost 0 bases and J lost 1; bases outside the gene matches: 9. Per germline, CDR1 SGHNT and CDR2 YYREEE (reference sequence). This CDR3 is CASSLGGGSGVTNEKLFF. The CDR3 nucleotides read TGTGCCAGCAGCTTGGGAGGGGGCTCGGGGGTAACTAATGAAAAACTGTTTTTT.

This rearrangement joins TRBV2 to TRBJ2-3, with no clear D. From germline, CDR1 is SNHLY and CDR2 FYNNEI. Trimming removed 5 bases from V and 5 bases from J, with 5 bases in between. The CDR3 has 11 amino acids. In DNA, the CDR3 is TGTGCCAGCAGTTATAGAGATACGCAGTATTTT. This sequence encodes CASSYRDTQYF. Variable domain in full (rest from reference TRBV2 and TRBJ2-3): EPEVTQTPSHQVTQMGQEVILRCVPISNHLYFYWYRQILGQKVEFLVSFYNNEISEKSEIFDDQFSVERPDGSNFTLKIRSTKLEDSAMYFCASSYRDTQYFGPGTRLTVL.

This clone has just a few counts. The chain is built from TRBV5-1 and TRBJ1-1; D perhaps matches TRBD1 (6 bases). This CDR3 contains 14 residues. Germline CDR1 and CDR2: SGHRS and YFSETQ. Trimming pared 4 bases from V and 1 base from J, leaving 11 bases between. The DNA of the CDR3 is TGCGCCAGCAGCCCGGGACATCCGAACACTGAAGCTTTCTTT. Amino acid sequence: CASSPGHPNTEAFF.

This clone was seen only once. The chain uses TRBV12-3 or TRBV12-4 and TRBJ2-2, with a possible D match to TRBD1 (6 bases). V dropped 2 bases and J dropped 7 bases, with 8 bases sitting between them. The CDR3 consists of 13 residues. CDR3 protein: CASSLTGNGELFF. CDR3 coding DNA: TGTGCCAGCAGTTTAACAGGGAACGGGGAGCTGTTTTTT.